This T cell receptor beta chain was obtained from a study of human T cells and chemical hapten exposure. Study overall: The study enrolled mostly female patients with alopecia areata, totalis or universalis. Findings and caveats of the study: Alopecia in all donors means immunity may differ from healthy individuals.

As processed by the authors: Samples contained a median of roughly 93,000 TCRs, with a range of about 23,224 to 690,600. MiXCR, run by TCRdb on the RACE reads, gives a single entry per CDR3 protein. The V and J calls follow TCRdb's processing rather than the paper's. This sample yields around 360,000 distinct CDR3 sequences, of which under 6.5% are seen a single time; 5% to 6% belongs to the top ten. Time point here: patch test 2, 6 weeks after DPC sensitization. As for treatment: therapeutic diphenylcyclopropenone sensitization with weekly scalp DPC. Unfractionated whole blood yielded total RNA. This CDR3 spans 16 amino acids. CDR1 and CDR2 (germline): MGHRA, YSYEKL. The J segment lost 3 bases and the V segment lost 4 bases, leaving 6 bases of the junction unmatched. This clonotype occurred many times. Its antigen is unknown.

Specimen: whole blood, collected in connection with sensitization to the hapten diphenylcyclopropenone (DPC). The receptor was derived from a woman younger than 35 with alopecia areata. Some clones in this sample may be carry-over from other donors' samples. The rearrangement uses TRBV4-1 and TRBJ1-3, with 10 positions matching TRBD1. The CDR3 protein is CASSPEDRGNGNTIYF. CDR3 DNA sequence: TGCGCCAGCAGCCCGGAGGACAGGGGGAATGGAAACACCATATATTTT.